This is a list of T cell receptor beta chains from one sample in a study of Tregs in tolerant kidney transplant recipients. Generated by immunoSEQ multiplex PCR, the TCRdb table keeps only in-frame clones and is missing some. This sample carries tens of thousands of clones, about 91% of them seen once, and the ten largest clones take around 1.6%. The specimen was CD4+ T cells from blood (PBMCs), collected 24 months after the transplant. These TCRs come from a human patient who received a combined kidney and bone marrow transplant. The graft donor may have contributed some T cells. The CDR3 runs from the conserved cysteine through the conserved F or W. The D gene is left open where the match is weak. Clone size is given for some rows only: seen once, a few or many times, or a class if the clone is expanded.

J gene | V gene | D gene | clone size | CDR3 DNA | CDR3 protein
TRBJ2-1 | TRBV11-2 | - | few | TGTGCCAGCAGCCTCGCAATCTTTACAGGGAATGAGCAGTTCTTC | CASSLAIFTGNEQFF
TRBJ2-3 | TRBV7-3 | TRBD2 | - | TGTGCCAGCAGCCGACTAGCGGGGTACACAGATACGCAGTATTTT | CASSRLAGYTDTQYF
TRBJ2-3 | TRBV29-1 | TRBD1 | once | TGCAGCGTTGTTGGGACAGCTAGCACAGATACGCAGTATTTT | CSVVGTASTDTQYF
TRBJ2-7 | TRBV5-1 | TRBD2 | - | TGCGCCAGCAGTAACTTCGCTAGCGGTGAGCAGTACTTC | CASSNFASGEQYF
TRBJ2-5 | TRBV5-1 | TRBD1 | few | TGCGCCAGCAGCTTGGTAGGGACAGGGATCGAGACCCAGTACTTC | CASSLVGTGIETQYF
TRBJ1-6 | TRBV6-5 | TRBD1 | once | TGTGCCAGCAGACTGGACAGGGAAGATTCACCCCTCCACTTT | CASRLDREDSPLHF
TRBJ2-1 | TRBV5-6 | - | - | TGTGCCAGCAGCTTTGGACAGTACAATGAGCAGTTCTTC | CASSFGQYNEQFF
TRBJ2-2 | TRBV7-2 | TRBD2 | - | TGTGCCAGCAGCGCCAGGACTAGCGGGGGGGTAATATTCGGGGAGCTGTTTTTT | CASSARTSGGVIFGELFF
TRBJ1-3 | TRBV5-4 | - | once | TGTGCCAGCAGCTTACAGGGATTAGTGTCTGGAAACACCATATATTTT | CASSLQGLVSGNTIYF
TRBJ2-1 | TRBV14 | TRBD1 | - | TGTGCCAGCAGCCAAAAACAGGGGGCCTACAATGAGCAGTTCTTC | CASSQKQGAYNEQFF
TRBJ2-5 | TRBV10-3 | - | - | TGTGCCATAGGTGGGGGGGGCCGGGGAGAGACCCAGTACTTC | CAIGGGGRGETQYF
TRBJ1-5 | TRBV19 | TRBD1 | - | TGTGCCAGTAGTACCCGGGGCAGGGGGCAGGGGCAGCCCCAGCATTTT | CASSTRGRGQGQPQHF
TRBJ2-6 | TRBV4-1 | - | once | TGCGCCAGCAGCCAAGGTTATTTAGGGGATCGCTCTGGGGCCAACGTCCTGACTTTC | CASSQGYLGDRSGANVLTF
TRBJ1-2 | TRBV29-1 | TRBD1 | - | TGCAGCGTCGGACAGGACTATGGCTACACCTTC | CSVGQDYGYTF
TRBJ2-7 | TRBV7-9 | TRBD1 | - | TGTGCCAGCAGCTTAGCGGGCGGACAGGGGGGTTTCTACGAGCAGTACTTC | CASSLAGGQGGFYEQYF
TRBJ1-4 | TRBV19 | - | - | TGTGCCAGTAAGGTCAGGGCCAATGAAAAACTGTTTTTT | CASKVRANEKLFF
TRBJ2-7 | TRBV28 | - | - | TGTGCCAGCAGCTTTGAGACAGGAGGTATTTCCTACGAGCAGTACTTC | CASSFETGGISYEQYF
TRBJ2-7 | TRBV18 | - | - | TGTGCCAGCTCACCGGAGACGGATTCCTACGAGCAGTACTTC | CASSPETDSYEQYF
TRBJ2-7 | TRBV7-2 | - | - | TGTGCCAGCAGCCCCATGGTTCGATCCGGGGACGAGCAGTACTTC | CASSPMVRSGDEQYF
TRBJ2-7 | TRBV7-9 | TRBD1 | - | TGTGCCAGCAGCTTGCAGGGGGTGGTTTTCTTC | CASSLQGVVFF
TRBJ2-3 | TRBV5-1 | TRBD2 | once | TGCGCCAGCAGCCAGATGGGCGGGAGCTATACGCAGTATTTT | CASSQMGGSYTQYF
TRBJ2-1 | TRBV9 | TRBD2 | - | TGTGCCAGCAGCGACAGGGGACTAGCGGAGGAGGGGTACAATGAGCAGTTCTTC | CASSDRGLAEEGYNEQFF
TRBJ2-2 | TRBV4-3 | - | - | TGCGCCAGCAGCCAAGTCGGTTCTTTTACCGGGGAGCTGTTTTTT | CASSQVGSFTGELFF
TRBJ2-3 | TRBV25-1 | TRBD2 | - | TGTGCCAGCAGAGGTAGCGGGGCGGATACGCAGTATTTT | CASRGSGADTQYF
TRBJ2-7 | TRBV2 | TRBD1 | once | TGTGCCAGCAGTGAAGAGCACAGGGGCCACGAGCAGTACTTC | CASSEEHRGHEQYF
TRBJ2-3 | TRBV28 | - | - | TGTGCCAGCAGGTCCTTCGGGAGCACAGATACGCAGTATTTT | CASRSFGSTDTQYF
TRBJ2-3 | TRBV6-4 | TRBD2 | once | TGTGCCAGCAGTGCCCTAGCGGGAGGGCATACGCAGTATTTT | CASSALAGGHTQYF
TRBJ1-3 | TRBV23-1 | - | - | TGCGCCAGCAGCCGACGAGGTGGATCTGGAAACACCATATATTTT | CASSRRGGSGNTIYF
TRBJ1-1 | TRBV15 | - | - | TGTGCCACCAGCAGAGCTTTTCCCCGGGGTCCTTGGAACACTGAAGCTTTCTTT | CATSRAFPRGPWNTEAFF
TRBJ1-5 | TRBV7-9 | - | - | TGTGCCAGCAGCCCAGACACTTTTTCCCCCCAGCATTTT | CASSPDTFSPQHF
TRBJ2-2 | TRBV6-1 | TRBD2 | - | TGTGCCAGCAGCGGACTAGCGGGACGCGGGGAGCTGTTTTTT | CASSGLAGRGELFF
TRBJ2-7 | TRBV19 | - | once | TGTGCCAGTAGGGACCGGGAAACCTACGAGCAGTACTTC | CASRDRETYEQYF
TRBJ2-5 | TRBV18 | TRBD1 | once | TGTGCCAGCTATTACGACAGGGCGAATCGGGAGACCCAGTACTTC | CASYYDRANRETQYF
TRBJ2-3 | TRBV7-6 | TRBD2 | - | TGTGCCAGCAGCCTGATGGGTAGCGGGGCCGTCACAGATACGCAGTATTTT | CASSLMGSGAVTDTQYF
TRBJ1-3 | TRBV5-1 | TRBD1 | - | TGCGCCAGCAGCTTGACAGGGGAGGCTGGAAACACCATATATTTT | CASSLTGEAGNTIYF
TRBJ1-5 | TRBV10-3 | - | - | TGTGGAACGGCGGGGGTTGATAATCAGCCCCAGCATTTT | CGTAGVDNQPQHF
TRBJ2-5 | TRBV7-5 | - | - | TGTGTCAGAAGCTTAGGGGACAGGGAAGGGGAGACCCAGTACTTC | CVRSLGDREGETQYF
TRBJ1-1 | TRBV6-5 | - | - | TGTGCCAGCAAAATAGTCGGACACGGGTTTTCTGAAGCTTTCTTT | CASKIVGHGFSEAFF
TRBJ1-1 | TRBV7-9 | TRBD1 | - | TGTGCCAGCAGCACACAGGGGGTGAACACTGAAGCTTTCTTT | CASSTQGVNTEAFF
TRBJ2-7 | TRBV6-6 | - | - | TGTGCCACAGGCAAGGGGCAGGTCATCTCCTACGAGCAGTACTTC | CATGKGQVISYEQYF
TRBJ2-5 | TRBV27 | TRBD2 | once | TGTGCCAGCAGTAACTTAGCGGGAGGCATTCAAGAGACCCAGTACTTC | CASSNLAGGIQETQYF